This T cell receptor beta chain is from a study of CD8+ T cells in alopecia areata (dated by TCRdb to about 2018). Background for the entire study: Treated patients were enrolled in an open-label pilot trial of oral tofacitinib, 5 to 10 mg twice daily, for moderate-to-severe alopecia areata. Tofacitinib was administered for 6 to 18 months, and 6 months of follow-up off drug were then conducted to assess delayed response and recurrence. Disease severity in treated patients was measured with the SALT score, which quantifies the percentage of affected scalp surface area. High-throughput TCRbeta sequencing was used to examine T cell clonal expansion in alopecia areata in both the C3H/HeJ mouse model and human patients. On the human side, TCRbeta sequencing was run on scalp tissue and on sorted CD4+ and CD8+ peripheral blood T cells from healthy controls and from alopecia areata patients with either patchy or totalis/universalis disease. Biopsies were taken from tofacitinib-treated patients at baseline and again at 4 and 24 weeks into treatment, and several of those patients also had a later scalp biopsy. Scalp clonality was compared across normal scalp (n=4), patchy alopecia areata scalp (n=8), and alopecia totalis/universalis scalp (n=8). The RNA source kit depended on sample type: the PAXgene miRNA kit for fixed scalp, the miRNeasy kit for PBMCs, and the RNeasy kit for mouse skin. Amplification of TCRbeta CDR3 regions was done by immunoSEQ multiplex PCR using 35 Vbeta forward primers and 13 Jbeta reverse primers.

As regards this clone: Its target antigen remains unknown. No much larger clone exists at a distance of one base, and base qualities are not known.

Cut back by 2 bases and 4 bases, the V and J ends lie 16 bases apart. The germline V gene sets CDR1 to KGHSH and CDR2 to LQKENI. The CDR3 runs 16 amino acids, cysteine and phenylalanine included. The retained sequence is limited to the CDR3, 48 bases, with the frame set at the first base. Library creation used the immunoSEQ multiplex PCR assay. To provide template for TCR sequencing, every sample had RNA extracted and reverse transcribed into cDNA. First-strand cDNA was synthesized using SuperScript III with a 2:1 mix of oligo-dT and random hexamers. A synthetic immune receptor repertoire was used to assess amplification bias, and residual bias was removed computationally. Processing in the source paper ran as follows. Raw reads were preprocessed to remove errors, and CDR3 was defined by IMGT conventions from the conserved cysteine to phenylalanine. Clonality was computed by normalizing Shannon entropy by log2 of the number of productive unique TCRs and subtracting the result from 1. Whether each scalp clone was CD4 or CD8 was inferred by checking scalp TCRbeta sequences against the CD4 and CD8 repertoires from sorted blood. TCRdb holds this immuneACCESS table with in-frame rearrangements only. Some clones are missing; in checked studies, unresolved V genes explain under half, and the rest has no known cause. V and J calls and clone size are those listed in that table; D and trimming were worked out from the DNA. In all, the sample holds 200,000 or so clones, and over 45% of those were seen once. 5.5% to 6% of the sample rests with the top ten.

The time point tag for this specimen amounts to: 24 weeks on oral tofacitinib. The sample's treatment or condition label, decoded: oral pan-JAK inhibitor, 5-10 mg twice daily. From alopecia areata patients, peripheral blood was collected along with lesional scalp punch biopsies. PBMCs were separated by density centrifugation and stained for CD3, CD4 and CD8, after which CD4+ and CD8+ T cells were sorted on a FACSAria. Overall study outcomes, separate from this receptor: Higher clonality and more expanded CD8+ clones were observed in lesional scalp than in normal scalp, particularly in alopecia totalis/universalis, a finding suggestive of antigenic drive. Unlike mouse skin, which is dominated by gammadelta T cells, normal human skin has resident alphabeta T cells that are also sequenced, and this complicates analysis of the scalp TCR repertoire. During tofacitinib treatment, many expanded lesional clones remained in scalp and blood, and this persistence may partly explain relapse after treatment is stopped. Tofacitinib significantly decreased scalp clonality and the number of expanded CD8+ clones among the top 100 scalp clones. The treated cohort was small, with a single nonresponder, so links between baseline CD8+ expansion and response need larger studies. Shared TCR sequences between patients were less evident than in mice, which may be partly attributable to HLA diversity in the patient population.

The rearranged chain carries TRBV18 and TRBJ2-3; the D gene could be either TRBD1 or TRBD2, each agreeing at 6 bases. Specimen: CD4+ T cells sorted from blood, collected at week 24, from a patient treated with tofacitinib. The TCR was taken from a human donor with alopecia areata. The nucleotide sequence is given as TGTGCCAGCTCACCAGCAGTGGGGGGCGGAGCAGATACGCAGTATTTT. Its protein product is CASSPAVGGGADTQYF.